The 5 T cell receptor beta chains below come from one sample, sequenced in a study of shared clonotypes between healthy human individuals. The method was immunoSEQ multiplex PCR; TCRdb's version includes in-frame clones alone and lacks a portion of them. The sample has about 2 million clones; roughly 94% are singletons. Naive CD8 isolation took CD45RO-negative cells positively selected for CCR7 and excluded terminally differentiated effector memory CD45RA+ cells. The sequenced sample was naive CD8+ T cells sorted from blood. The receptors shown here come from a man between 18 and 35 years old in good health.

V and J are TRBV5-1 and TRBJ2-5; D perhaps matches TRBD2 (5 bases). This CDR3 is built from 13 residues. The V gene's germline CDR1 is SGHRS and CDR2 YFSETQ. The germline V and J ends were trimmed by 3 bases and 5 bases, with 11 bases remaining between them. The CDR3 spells CASSSRRGETQYF. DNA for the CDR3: TGCGCCAGCAGCTCCCGCCGAGGGGAGACCCAGTACTTC.

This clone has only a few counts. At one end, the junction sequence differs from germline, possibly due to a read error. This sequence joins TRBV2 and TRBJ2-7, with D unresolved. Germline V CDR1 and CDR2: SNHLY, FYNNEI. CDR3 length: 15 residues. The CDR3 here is CASSEGPGPAYEQYF. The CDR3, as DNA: TGTGCCAGCAGCGAAGGCCCGGGTCCAGCCTACGAGCAGTACTTC.

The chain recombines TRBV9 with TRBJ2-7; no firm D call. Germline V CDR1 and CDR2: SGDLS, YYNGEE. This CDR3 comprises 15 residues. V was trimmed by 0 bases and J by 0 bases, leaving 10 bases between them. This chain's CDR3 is CASSVGAEYSYEQYF. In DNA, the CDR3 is TGTGCCAGCAGCGTAGGGGCGGAATACTCCTACGAGCAGTACTTC.

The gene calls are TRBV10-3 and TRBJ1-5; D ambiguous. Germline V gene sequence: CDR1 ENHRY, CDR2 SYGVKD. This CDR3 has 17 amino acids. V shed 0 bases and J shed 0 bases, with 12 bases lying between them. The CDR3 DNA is TGTGCCATCAGTGAGTCCGGCAGTCAATATAGCAATCAGCCCCAGCATTTT. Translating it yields CAISESGSQYSNQPQHF.

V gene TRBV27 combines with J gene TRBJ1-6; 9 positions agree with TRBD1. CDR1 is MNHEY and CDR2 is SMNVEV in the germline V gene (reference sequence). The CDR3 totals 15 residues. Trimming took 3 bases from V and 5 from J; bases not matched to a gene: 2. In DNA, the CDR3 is TGTGCCAGCAGTTTGTGGACAGGGGATAATTCACCCCTCCACTTT. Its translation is CASSLWTGDNSPLHF.